This T cell receptor beta chain came from a study of beta chain features in type 1 diabetes. Whole-study findings and limits: TCRB CDR3s were moderately but significantly shorter in Type 1 diabetes patients in all four CD4+ subsets. Compared to healthy donors, patients appeared to have naive, central memory and Treg TCRB repertoires that were more alike. Patients with type 1 diabetes showed fewer VDJ junction insertions and more deletions.

CD45RO/CCR7/CD25/CD127/CD95/CD27 sorting isolated CD4+ naive, central memory, regulatory and stem cell-like memory cells. The whole isolated RNA underwent reverse transcription, so sequencing captured expressed TCRB transcripts. The read count averaged approximately 3.3 million across naive, central memory and regulatory T cell samples. Assay used: immunoSEQ multiplex PCR; TCRdb lists only in-frame clones, some missing. Of some 360,000 clones in the sample, roughly a tenth were seen once. This clone has only a few counts. Antigen: not known. The CDR3 length is 18 residues. CDR1 SGHAT and CDR2 FQDESV come from the germline V gene (reference sequence). V dropped 5 bases and J dropped 4; count of bases not matched to a gene: 19.

This TCR was recovered from a man younger than 40 with type 1 diabetes. V is TRBV11-1 and J is TRBJ2-5; TRBD2 aligns across 7 bases. What was sequenced was central memory CD4+ T cells from blood. CDR3 loop: CASSPLRGAGVQVETQYF. CDR3 DNA: TGTGCCAGCAGCCCCCTTAGGGGCGCGGGAGTGCAGGTAGAGACCCAGTACTTC.